The 26 T cell receptor beta chains given below trace back to one sample, sequenced in a study of T-cell reconstitution after alpha-beta-depleted transplantation in children. Unique molecular identifiers featured in how the TCRbeta library was prepared. TCRdb processed the PCR reads anew with MiXCR; each CDR3 protein has one entry. The repertoire holds 700,000 to 950,000 distinct CDR3 sequences, with about 16% as singletons. Sequencing used PBMCs, mostly from graft donor cells, obtained 360 days after TCRalphabeta/CD19-depleted stem cell transplant. Receptor source: a male patient aged 10 to 17 who had a stem cell transplant for acute lymphoblastic leukemia, so the T cells may come from the graft donor.

This clonotype was counted between two and nine times. The rearrangement uses TRBV10-3 and TRBJ1-1; D is unclear. The CDR3 runs 13 residues. Germline V gives CDR1 ENHRY, CDR2 SYGVKD. V dropped 4 bases and J dropped 1 base, with 7 bases sitting between them. CDR3 DNA: TGTGCCATCAGTGGTGCAGCGAACACTGAAGCTTTCTTT. Translated: CAISGAANTEAFF.

In regard to this clonotype: This may come from a read error, since a much larger clone is one base off. The chain joins TRBV6-4 to TRBJ2-1; 10 nucleotides match TRBD2. The germline V gene has CDR1 MRHNA and CDR2 SNTAGT. The CDR3 spans 14 residues. CDR3 sequence: CPSSAASGSYEQFF. The CDR3 DNA sequence: TGTCCCAGCAGTGCGGCTAGCGGGAGCTATGAGCAGTTCTTC.

This clonotype showed up many times. CDR3: CASSTSPGTGAHEQYF. The CDR3 nucleotides are TGTGCCAGCAGTACCAGTCCCGGGACAGGGGCCCACGAGCAGTACTTC. The chain links TRBV6-1 to TRBJ2-7; TRBD1 matches at 10 bases. With V trimmed by 5 bases and J by 5 bases, 12 bases remained unmatched. The germline V gene encodes CDR1 MNHNS and CDR2 SASEGT. The CDR3 runs to 16 residues.

This clonotype turned up a few times. The gene calls are TRBV12-3 or TRBV12-4 and TRBJ2-3; possibly TRBD2 for D (5 bases). The CDR3 sequence is 14 residues long. The V gene lost 7 bases and the J gene lost 0 bases, with 11 bases spanning the gap. CDR3 sequence: CASIQGLSTDTQYF. The CDR3 DNA reads TGTGCCAGCATACAAGGACTCAGCACAGATACGCAGTATTTT.

The sample holds one count of this clonotype. The junction shows a germline mismatch at one end, possibly a read error. The rearrangement joins TRBV4-1 to TRBJ2-3; no definite D call. In germline, CDR1 is MGHRA, CDR2 YSYEKL. CDR3 length: 14 residues. The CDR3 loop is CASSLTGAQDTRYF. The CDR3 DNA reads TGCGCCAGCAGCCTTACCGGAGCCCAAGATACGCGGTATTTT.

This clonotype came up many times. The chain has TRBV5-1 and TRBJ2-7, with TRBD2 identical over 7 bases. Germline CDR1 reads SGHRS; CDR2 reads YFSETQ. The CDR3 length is 14 residues. V gave up 4 bases and J gave up 3 bases; unmatched junction bases: 7. CDR3 residues: CASSLGRGDYEQYF. CDR3 nucleotides: TGCGCCAGCAGCCTGGGGAGGGGTGACTACGAGCAGTACTTC.

A few counts support this clonotype. The V gene is TRBV14, the J gene TRBJ2-1; 13 nucleotides line up with TRBD2. The CDR3 contains 18 residues. Trimming removed 2 bases from V and 4 bases from J; junction bases left unmatched: 8. The germline CDR1 and CDR2 sequences are SGHDN and FVKESK. The CDR3 bases are TGTGCCAGCAGCCAACCGGGACTAGCGGGAAGGGCTTACAATGAGCAGTTCTTC. It translates to CASSQPGLAGRAYNEQFF. Drawing the rest from reference TRBV14 and TRBJ2-1, the complete variable domain is EAGVTQFPSHSVIEKGQTVTLRCDPISGHDNLYWYRRVMGKEIKFLLHFVKESKQDESGMPNNRFLAERTGGTYSTLKVQPAELEDSGVYFCASSQPGLAGRAYNEQFFGPGTRLTVL.

CDR3 in amino acids: CASSSDYEQFF. The CDR3 coding sequence is TGTGCCAGCAGCTCGGACTATGAGCAGTTCTTC. The chain is built from TRBV9 and TRBJ2-1; tentatively, D is TRBD2 (5 bases). Germline assignment: CDR1 SGDLS and CDR2 YYNGEE. The CDR3 is 11 amino acids. V was cut by 4 bases and J by 8 bases, with 7 bases left in between.

This clonotype was seen a few times. V gene TRBV6-5 combines with J gene TRBJ1-1; 9 bases agree with TRBD1. The CDR3 extends over 15 amino acids. With V trimmed by 4 bases and J by 4 bases, 7 bases remained unmatched. Germline assignment: CDR1 MNHEY and CDR2 SVGAGI. The chain's CDR3 is CASSSAGTGTTEAFF. The CDR3 nucleotides read TGTGCCAGCAGTTCCGCCGGGACAGGGACCACTGAAGCTTTCTTT.

The rearrangement links TRBV6-5 to TRBJ2-5; D gene unclear. V was shortened by 2 bases and J by 1 base, with 8 bases between the two germline ends. Germline CDR1 is MNHEY and CDR2 is SVGAGI. The CDR3 is 14 amino acids. The DNA of the CDR3 is TGTGCCAGCAGTTACGGCGCAGCCCAAGAGACCCAGTACTTC. Amino acids: CASSYGAAQETQYF.

J is TRBJ2-3 and V is TRBV9; 10 bases map to TRBD2. V dropped 3 bases and J dropped 4; count of bases not matched to a gene: 8. The CDR3 spans 16 residues. Germline CDR1 and CDR2: SGDLS and YYNGEE. The CDR3 here is CASSGLAGVSADTQYF. CDR3 sequence (DNA): TGTGCCAGCAGCGGGCTAGCGGGAGTTTCCGCAGATACGCAGTATTTT.

This clonotype turned up a few times. The genes are TRBV30 and TRBJ1-1, with TRBD1 identical over 9 bases. CDR3 length: 11 residues. J lost 6 bases, V lost 5 bases, and 1 base had no gene match. CDR1 and CDR2 (germline): GTSNPN, SVGIG (reference sequence). The CDR3 DNA follows: TGTGCCTGGGGACAGGGGTCTGAAGCTTTCTTT. Its translation is CAWGQGSEAFF.

The CDR3 protein is CSVFAGLARNIQYF. CDR3 bases: TGCAGCGTCTTCGCCGGACTAGCACGGAACATTCAGTACTTC. The rearrangement uses TRBV29-1 and TRBJ2-4, with TRBD2 matching over 8 bases. The germline V gene has CDR1 SQVTM and CDR2 ANQGSEA. The CDR3 is made up of 14 amino acids. Trimming took 6 bases from V and 7 from J; bases not matched to a gene: 11.

This clonotype came up once. The rearrangement uses TRBV12-3 or TRBV12-4 and TRBJ1-4, with D perhaps matching TRBD1 (5 bases). Trimming left V 6 bases short and J 3 bases short, with 14 bases between. The CDR3 totals 15 residues. The CDR3 DNA reads as TGTGCCAGCAGCCCCGGGGCTACTGCTAATGAAAAACTGTTTTTT. Residues: CASSPGATANEKLFF.

This clonotype has a handful of counts. J is TRBJ1-6 and V is TRBV20-1; D call uncertain. The germline V and J ends were trimmed by 5 bases and 5 bases, with 16 bases remaining between them. The germline V gene has CDR1 DFQATT and CDR2 SNEGSKA (reference sequence). The CDR3 runs to 15 residues. This chain's CDR3 is CSARRSGRNNSPLHF. The CDR3 coding sequence is TGCAGTGCTCGCAGGTCTGGGAGGAATAATTCACCCCTCCACTTT.

Many counts were recorded for this clonotype. The chain employs TRBV27 and TRBJ2-7; D perhaps matches TRBD2 (6 bases). Trimming took off 4 bases at V and 6 bases at J, with 13 bases between the two ends. Germline CDR1 reads MNHEY; CDR2 reads SMNVEV (reference sequence). The CDR3 length is 13 residues. Here the CDR3 reads CASSWSGVVEQYF. CDR3 DNA sequence: TGTGCCAGCAGTTGGTCGGGAGTGGTCGAGCAGTACTTC.

This clonotype has a count of ten or more. The chain has TRBV24-1 and TRBJ2-4, with D perhaps TRBD2 (6 bases). Germline V gene sequence: CDR1 KGHDR, CDR2 SFDVKD. The CDR3 is 16 residues long. Trimming took off 4 bases at V and 1 base at J, with 13 bases between the two ends. CDR3 in amino acids: CATSDPRGGAKNIQYF. The CDR3 coding sequence is TGTGCCACCAGTGACCCGCGGGGCGGGGCCAAAAACATTCAGTACTTC.

This clonotype occurred a few times. The J gene is TRBJ2-1, the V gene TRBV5-6; D uncertain. CDR3 length: 15 residues. Germline V lookup: CDR1 SGHDT, CDR2 YYEEEE. V shed 0 bases and J shed 9 bases, with 16 bases lying between them. The CDR3 DNA follows: TGTGCCAGCAGCTTGGCCTGGCTCAGCGTATCTGAGCAGTTCTTC. As protein: CASSLAWLSVSEQFF.

The genes are TRBV7-9 and TRBJ1-1, with a weak D call TRBD1 (6 bases). Germline V CDR1 and CDR2: SEHNR, FQNEAQ (reference sequence). The CDR3 is 15 residues long. Trimming removed 6 bases at V and 0 bases at J, with 14 bases between. The CDR3 sequence: CASRPGGPLNTEAFF. CDR3 bases: TGTGCCAGCAGGCCTGGGGGCCCTCTGAACACTGAAGCTTTCTTT.

This clonotype was counted at least ten times. The J gene is TRBJ2-1, the V gene TRBV5-1; 10 bases fit TRBD1. J lost 6 bases, V lost 3 bases, and 6 bases had no gene match. The length of the CDR3 is 15 residues. Germline values: CDR1 SGHRS, CDR2 YFSETQ. The CDR3 region has the DNA TGCGCCAGCAGCTCGGGACAGGGGAGCGGCAATGAGCAGTTCTTC. It encodes CASSSGQGSGNEQFF.

The chain joins TRBV18 to TRBJ2-6; 10 bases line up with TRBD1. With V trimmed by 3 bases and J by 2 bases, 7 bases remained unmatched. CDR3 length equals 18 residues. CDR1 is KGHSH and CDR2 is LQKENI in the germline V gene. The CDR3, as DNA: TGTGCCAGCTCACCCTCCGGGACAGGGGTGGCTGGGGCCAACGTCCTGACTTTC. It translates to CASSPSGTGVAGANVLTF.

The CDR3: CASSLEQGTKNIQYF. The CDR3 nucleotides read TGCGCCAGCAGCTTGGAGCAGGGAACCAAAAACATTCAGTACTTC. This chain connects TRBV5-1 to TRBJ2-4; possibly TRBD1 for D (5 bases). The germline CDR1 and CDR2 sequences are SGHRS and YFSETQ. V was cut by 0 bases and J by 2 bases, with 9 bases left in between. The CDR3 is made up of 15 amino acids.

This clonotype appeared a few times. V usage is TRBV27 and J usage is TRBJ2-4; 7 bases align to TRBD1. The CDR3 contains 17 residues. V gave up 5 bases and J gave up 0 bases; unmatched junction bases: 10. Germline V CDR1 and CDR2: MNHEY, SMNVEV (reference sequence). For the CDR3, the DNA is TGTGCCAGCAGTACCCGGGACAGCAAAATAGCCAAAAACATTCAGTACTTC. As protein: CASSTRDSKIAKNIQYF.

This clonotype was counted between two and nine times. The genes are TRBV12-3 or TRBV12-4 and TRBJ2-1; D may match TRBD1 or TRBD2 (5 bases each). The CDR3 is made up of 16 amino acids. The ends were cut back, 3 bases at V and 5 bases at J, with 17 bases in the middle. The CDR3 spells CASSFLPGPPNNEQFF. The CDR3 DNA reads as TGTGCCAGCAGTTTCTTACCGGGACCTCCTAACAATGAGCAGTTCTTC.

The J gene is TRBJ2-1, the V gene TRBV5-1; the match to TRBD2 covers 7 bases. The germline gives CDR1 SGHRS, CDR2 YFSETQ. The CDR3 consists of 14 residues. Trimming took 3 bases from V and 4 from J; bases not matched to a gene: 4. The CDR3 is CASSWGLLYNEQFF. CDR3 bases: TGCGCCAGCAGCTGGGGACTACTTTACAATGAGCAGTTCTTC.

This clonotype was counted a few times. This rearrangement joins TRBV7-8 to TRBJ1-4; D is perhaps TRBD1 (6 bases). Germline-derived CDR1 and CDR2 are SGHVS and FQNEAQ. V lost 4 bases and J lost 4, with 19 bases in between. The CDR3 totals 17 residues. The CDR3 sequence: CASSSDPPRGLNEKLFF. CDR3 sequence (DNA): TGTGCCAGCAGCTCCGACCCCCCACGGGGGCTTAATGAAAAACTGTTTTTT.